This TCR beta chain was recovered during a study of blood T cell repertoires in COVID-19. Study background: Acute-phase and convalescent COVID-19 samples originated in the United States, Italy and Spain. T cells, B-cell-depleted T cells, or PBMCs provided the cDNA or gDNA that served as material.

V lost 3 bases to trimming and J lost 2 bases, with 12 bases between them. Germline CDR1 is KGHDR and CDR2 is SFDVKD. The CDR3 extends over 15 amino acids. Under the authors' procedure: Quantification of nucleated cells was approximated via reference gene primer amplification. The table came from immunoSEQ multiplex PCR; TCRdb's copy has only in-frame clones and leaves some out. That table supplies the V and J calls and clone size; D and trimming were determined from the DNA. The sample lists under 350,000 clones, 83% occurring once. The sample taken for sequencing was peripheral blood. The gene calls are TRBV24-1 and TRBJ2-5; D is perhaps TRBD1 (5 bases). The TCR sequence derives from a woman between 50 and 59 years old who had recovered from COVID-19. The DNA for the CDR3 is TGTGCCACCAGTGATACCCAGGGATTTCAAGAGACCCAGTACTTC. Its protein product is CATSDTQGFQETQYF.